Below are 23 T cell receptor beta chains sequenced from a single sample in a study of blood T cells in healthy people across ages. The use of a sample-barcoded 5' primer and a J-beta primer mix characterized a second PCR of roughly 7 to 11 cycles. Via MiXCR, TCRdb re-called the 5' RACE reads, giving one row per CDR3 protein. The sample has 650,000 to 1,000,000 distinct CDR3 sequences; roughly 40% are singletons. The specimen sequenced was blood. The source of these receptors is a man between 18 and 29 years old in good health.

A few counts support this clonotype. The genes are TRBV29-1 and TRBJ1-4; TRBD1 might be the D (6 bases). Trimming took off 6 bases at V and 5 bases at J, with 13 bases between the two ends. The CDR3 is made up of 13 amino acids. Germline loops: CDR1 SQVTM, CDR2 ANQGSEA. The CDR3 DNA reads as TGCAGCGTGGGGACACCAGAGAATGAAAAACTGTTTTTT. Protein: CSVGTPENEKLFF.

V usage is TRBV5-5 and J usage is TRBJ2-7; possibly TRBD1 for D (6 bases). Germline V gives CDR1 SGHKS, CDR2 YYEKEE (reference sequence). The CDR3 contains 14 residues. The V gene lost 0 bases and the J gene lost 2 bases, with 9 bases spanning the gap. DNA for the CDR3: TGTGCCAGCAGCTTGGAGGGGGACACCTACGAGCAGTACTTC. This codes for CASSLEGDTYEQYF. Full variable domain (remainder filled in from reference TRBV5-5 and TRBJ2-7): DAGVTQSPTHLIKTRGQQVTLRCSPISGHKSVSWYQQVLGQGPQFIFQYYEKEERGRGNFPDRFSARQFPNYSSELNVNALLLGDSALYLCASSLEGDTYEQYFGPGTRLTVT.

This clonotype was found a few times. This chain joins TRBV6-2 or TRBV6-3 and TRBJ2-7, with unresolved D. The germline V gene has CDR1 MNHEY and CDR2 SVGEGT. This CDR3 region has 12 residues. Trimming removed 2 bases from V and 0 bases from J, with 2 bases in between. CDR3 sequence (DNA): TGTGCCAGCAGTTACCACTCCTACGAGCAGTACTTC. This encodes CASSYHSYEQYF.

Only a few counts were recorded for this clonotype. The J gene is TRBJ1-5, the V gene TRBV9, with no clear D. CDR1 is SGDLS, CDR2 YYNGEE, per germline. The CDR3 is made up of 15 amino acids. The V end lost 0 bases, the J end lost 2 bases, and 9 bases lay between the germline ends. CDR3 in DNA: TGTGCCAGCAGCGTAGGAGACGCCGGCAATCAGCCCCAGCATTTT. This sequence encodes CASSVGDAGNQPQHF.

The sample holds a few counts of this clonotype. The rearrangement joins TRBV5-1 to TRBJ1-2; no clear D. Germline CDR1 reads SGHRS; CDR2 reads YFSETQ. The CDR3 extends over 14 amino acids. Trimming left V 0 bases short and J 7 bases short, with 13 bases between. The CDR3 sequence is CASSLEGVKAGYTF. In nucleotides, the CDR3 is TGCGCCAGCAGCTTGGAAGGCGTTAAGGCTGGCTACACCTTC.

This clonotype was seen more than once but under ten times. The chain links TRBV10-3 to TRBJ2-1, with D maybe TRBD2 (7 bases). The CDR3 sequence is 15 residues long. Germline loops: CDR1 ENHRY, CDR2 SYGVKD. The V and J ends lost 3 bases and 5 bases respectively, with 14 bases between them. The CDR3 DNA is TGTGCCATCAGTGAATCGGGGGGCATCGACAATGAGCAGTTCTTC. This codes for CAISESGGIDNEQFF.

This clonotype was picked up one time. This may stem from a read error, because a much larger clone lies one nucleotide away. The chain employs TRBV29-1 and TRBJ1-1; D gene uncertain. Germline V lookup: CDR1 SQVTM, CDR2 ANQGSEA. With 3 bases removed from V and 3 bases from J, the gap between germline ends came to 11 bases. The length of the CDR3 is 13 residues. CDR3 residues: CSVERRLDTEAFF. CDR3 in DNA: TGCAGCGTTGAGCGACGATTAGACACTGAAGCTTTCTTT. Looking up the rest from reference TRBV29-1 and TRBJ1-1 gives the full variable domain: SAVISQKPSRDICQRGTSLTIQCQVDSQVTMMFWYRQQPGQSLTLIATANQGSEATYESGFVIDKFPISRPNLTFSTLTVSNMSPEDSSIYLCSVERRLDTEAFFGQGTRLTVV.

In the case of this clonotype: A clone one base away is much larger, so this may be a read error. CDR3 DNA: TGTGCCAGCACCCCTGGACAGGCTCGGCAAGAGACCCAGTTCTTC. Amino acid sequence: CASTPGQARQETQFF. The chain couples TRBV28 to TRBJ2-1; 7 bases fit TRBD1. V shed 7 bases and J 13 bases; nucleotides not matched to a gene: 19. The CDR3 runs to 15 residues. The germline V gene has CDR1 MDHEN and CDR2 SYDVKM.

To note about this clonotype: One end of the junction varies from germline; a read error may be responsible. The V and J genes are TRBV12-3 or TRBV12-4 and TRBJ2-7, with a possible D match to TRBD1 (5 bases). This CDR3 is 17 amino acids long. The CDR3 sequence is CVSSSIKGVKTSYEQYF. Here the CDR3 DNA reads TGTGTCAGCAGCTCGATTAAAGGGGTTAAAACTTCCTATGAGCAGTACTTC.

The J gene is TRBJ1-2, the V gene TRBV6-5, with a tentative D call TRBD1 (5 bases). The CDR3 covers 14 residues. The V gene lost 6 bases and the J gene lost 4 bases, with 15 bases spanning the gap. Germline loops: CDR1 MNHEY, CDR2 SVGAGI. CDR3 loop: CASSHGGAPYGYTF. In nucleotides, the CDR3 is TGTGCCAGCAGCCACGGAGGGGCCCCCTATGGCTACACCTTC.

This chain uses TRBV5-1 with TRBJ2-7, with TRBD1 matching 8 bases. Losses at the gene ends were 4 bases for V and 0 bases for J; bases not matched to a gene: 6. The CDR3 length is 15 residues. Germline CDR1 SGHRS, CDR2 YFSETQ. Written as DNA, the CDR3 is TGCGCCAGCAGCCCGGGGGACAGGAGCTCCTACGAGCAGTACTTC. This codes for CASSPGDRSSYEQYF.

This rearrangement joins TRBV4-1 to TRBJ2-7; no reliable D call. CDR1 is MGHRA and CDR2 is YSYEKL in the germline V gene. V lost 1 base and J lost 7, with 8 bases in between. CDR3 length: 12 amino acids. The CDR3 loop is CASSQGGQEQYF. The CDR3 nucleotides read TGCGCCAGCAGCCAAGGGGGTCAGGAGCAGTACTTC.

The chain uses TRBV12-3 or TRBV12-4 and TRBJ1-5; 7 nucleotides align to TRBD1. V trimming: 3 bases; J trimming: 7 bases; junction bases outside the gene matches: 6. This CDR3 has 14 residues. CDR3 amino acids: CASSFHQGEQPQHF. The CDR3 nucleotides are TGTGCCAGCAGTTTTCACCAGGGGGAACAGCCCCAGCATTTT.

This clonotype was recorded a few times. The V call is TRBV20-1, the J call TRBJ2-2; maybe TRBD1 (7 bases). V lost 5 bases to trimming and J lost 6 bases, with 16 bases between them. Germline CDR1 DFQATT, CDR2 SNEGSKA (reference sequence). This CDR3 has 14 residues. CDR3 sequence reads: CSAWIDRDSGELFF. Here the CDR3 DNA reads TGCAGTGCTTGGATCGACAGGGACTCCGGGGAGCTGTTTTTT.

The chain combines TRBV27 with TRBJ1-5, with D perhaps matching TRBD1 (6 bases). Per the germline V gene, CDR1 is MNHEY and CDR2 is SMNVEV (reference sequence). V shed 5 bases and J shed 3 bases, with 8 bases lying between them. The length of the CDR3 is 13 residues. The CDR3 reads CASSTGYNQPQHF. In DNA form, the CDR3 reads TGTGCCAGCAGTACAGGGTACAATCAGCCCCAGCATTTT.

This clonotype was counted ten times or more. As DNA, the CDR3 is TGTGCCATCAAGGGGTCTAGCACAGATACGCAGTATTTT. Its translation: CAIKGSSTDTQYF. This chain joins TRBV10-3 and TRBJ2-3, with TRBD1 as a possible D gene (5 bases). CDR1 ENHRY and CDR2 SYGVKD come from the germline V gene. The CDR3 is 13 residues long. The germline V and J ends were trimmed by 7 bases and 0 bases, with 8 bases remaining between them.

The rearrangement joins TRBV28 to TRBJ2-6; 7 bases line up with TRBD1. CDR3 size: 18 residues. Unmatched junction bases numbered 10, after V lost 5 bases and J lost 0 bases. In germline, CDR1 is MDHEN, CDR2 SYDVKM. In nucleotides, the CDR3 is TGTGCCAGCAGTGCCCCGGGACAGCCCAGCTCTGGGGCCAACGTCCTGACTTTC. Amino acid sequence: CASSAPGQPSSGANVLTF.

The chain couples TRBV7-9 to TRBJ2-3, with 7 bases lining up with TRBD1. The CDR3 totals 14 residues. With V trimmed by 1 base and J by 7 bases, 5 bases remained unmatched. Germline V gene sequence: CDR1 SEHNR, CDR2 FQNEAQ (reference sequence). The CDR3 reads CASSLGQGRNTQYF. DNA of the CDR3: TGTGCCAGCAGCTTAGGACAGGGAAGGAATACGCAGTATTTT.

The table lists this clonotype with a few counts. The chain recombines TRBV2 with TRBJ1-5, with D unresolved. Germline-derived CDR1 and CDR2 are SNHLY and FYNNEI. The V gene lost 8 bases and the J gene lost 8 bases, with 13 bases spanning the gap. This CDR3 region has 12 residues. For the CDR3, the DNA is TGTGCCAGCTCGAGGGATGGTGAGCCCCAGCATTTT. Its translation is CASSRDGEPQHF.

The count of this clonotype is one. One base away lies a much larger clone, so this may be a sequencing read error. The V and J genes are TRBV12-3 or TRBV12-4 and TRBJ1-5; 7 positions match TRBD1. V shed 6 bases, J shed 3 bases, and the junction held 5 bases outside the gene matches. CDR3 size: 14 residues. The DNA for the CDR3 is TGTGCCAGCAGCGCGGGACAGCCCAATCAGCCCCAGCATTTT. Residues: CASSAGQPNQPQHF.

This clonotype has just a few counts. The chain recombines TRBV20-1 with TRBJ2-3; TRBD2 agrees at 7 bases. The germline V gene has CDR1 DFQATT and CDR2 SNEGSKA (reference sequence). The J segment lost 2 bases and the V segment lost 6 bases, leaving 17 bases of the junction unmatched. The CDR3 has 17 amino acids. The chain's CDR3 is CSATDIMGGRFTDTQYF. CDR3 DNA sequence: TGCAGTGCAACGGATATTATGGGCGGGAGATTCACAGATACGCAGTATTTT.

This clonotype has a handful of counts. This chain links TRBV12-3 or TRBV12-4 with TRBJ2-5, with TRBD2 as a possible D gene (6 bases). Trimming removed 3 bases from V and 2 bases from J, with 10 bases in between. This CDR3 spans 14 amino acids. CDR3 sequence: CASSFDGGQETQYF. The CDR3 DNA is TGTGCCAGCAGTTTTGATGGGGGGCAAGAGACCCAGTACTTC.

This clonotype was seen a few times. The rearrangement joins TRBV5-5 to TRBJ1-2; D unresolved. The CDR3 is made up of 15 amino acids. The V gene's germline CDR1 is SGHKS and CDR2 YYEKEE (reference sequence). V dropped 5 bases and J dropped 0 bases, with 14 bases sitting between them. CDR3 protein: CASRARLESNYGYTF. For the CDR3, the DNA is TGTGCCAGCAGGGCCCGTTTGGAGTCTAACTATGGCTACACCTTC.